Below, 9 T cell receptor beta chains from the same sample are listed, as sequenced in a study of T cells in Graves' hyperthyroidism and ophthalmopathy. RNA transcripts yielded amplified TCR beta CDR3 regions. A set of HTBI primers served as the primers for a first-round RT-PCR of the TCR CDR3. One entry per CDR3 protein results from TCRdb running MiXCR on the multiplex PCR reads. The sample includes 480,000 or so distinct CDR3 sequences, approximately 15% of them seen just once. The source material was blood. These receptor sequences come from a woman aged 18-35 years with Graves' hyperthyroidism.

This clonotype occurred many times. The V call is TRBV12-3 or TRBV12-4, the J call TRBJ2-2, with no clear D. Trimming took 3 bases from V and 4 from J, leaving 6 bases between them. CDR3 length: 13 amino acids. In DNA, the CDR3 is TGTGCCAGCAGTTTGCGCAGCACCGGGGAGCTGTTTTTT. This gives the protein CASSLRSTGELFF.

This clonotype was observed at least ten times. J is TRBJ1-1 and V is TRBV6-1; D ambiguous. There are 13 residues in the CDR3. Germline lookup yields CDR1 MNHNS and CDR2 SASEGT. V lost 4 bases, J lost 0 bases, and 6 bases lay in between. CDR3 nucleotide sequence: TGTGCCAGCAGTGGGGATATGAACACTGAAGCTTTCTTT. The encoded protein is CASSGDMNTEAFF.

This clonotype was counted at least ten times. The CDR3 sequence is CASISDDRGLSTEAFF. CDR3 DNA: TGTGCCAGCATCTCCGATGATAGGGGGCTAAGCACTGAAGCTTTCTTT. The rearrangement links TRBV6-2 or TRBV6-3 to TRBJ1-1; TRBD1 matches at 7 bases. This CDR3 spans 16 amino acids. With V trimmed by 7 bases and J by 4 bases, 15 bases remained unmatched. Germline loops: CDR1 MNHEY, CDR2 SVGEGT.

The gene calls are TRBV3-1 and TRBJ1-5; TRBD1 might be the D (5 bases). V lost 1 base and J lost 11, with 15 bases in between. The CDR3 covers 14 residues. CDR1 is LGHDT, CDR2 YNNKEL, per germline (reference sequence). The CDR3 protein is CASSQGRERLAQHF. The CDR3 DNA is TGTGCCAGCAGCCAAGGCAGGGAGCGTTTGGCCCAGCATTTT.

Worth noting for this clonotype: A much larger clone lies one base from this, so it may be a read error. The CDR3 DNA reads as TGTGCCAGCAGGACGGGAGTGTACGAGCAGTACTTC. Translating it yields CASRTGVYEQYF. The chain recombines TRBV12-3 or TRBV12-4 with TRBJ2-7, with TRBD2 as a possible D gene (6 bases). V lost 6 bases, J lost 4 bases, and 10 bases lay in between. There are 12 residues in the CDR3.

The table lists this clonotype with many counts. V and J are TRBV9 and TRBJ1-1, with no clear D. The CDR3 is 14 amino acids. The germline V gene has CDR1 SGDLS and CDR2 YYNGEE. Trimming left V 2 bases short and J 1 base short, with 9 bases between. CDR3 region: CASSVGSSNTEAFF. The CDR3 DNA follows: TGTGCCAGCAGCGTTGGGTCATCGAACACTGAAGCTTTCTTT.

J is TRBJ2-5 and V is TRBV11-2, with a weak D call TRBD2 (7 bases). CDR1 and CDR2 from the germline V gene are SGHAT and FQNNGV. This CDR3 contains 17 residues. The V end was cut by 1 base, the J end by 5 bases, with 20 bases between. The DNA of the CDR3 is TGTGCCAGCAGCTTAGCACTATTGGGCGGGGGCTCGGAGACCCAGTACTTC. Translated, it gives CASSLALLGGGSETQYF.

This clonotype was found many times. J is TRBJ1-2 and V is TRBV24-1; 9 bases are shared with TRBD1. Germline values: CDR1 KGHDR, CDR2 SFDVKD. Losses at the gene ends were 3 bases for V and 8 bases for J; bases not matched to a gene: 12. The CDR3 sequence is 16 residues long. Written as DNA, the CDR3 is TGTGCCACCAGTGATCACTCGCCGGGACAGGGATACGGCTACACCTTC. Translated: CATSDHSPGQGYGYTF.

The rearrangement joins TRBV10-2 to TRBJ2-1; 7 positions match TRBD2. After removal of 7 bases from V and 0 bases from J, the junction contained 6 bases not matched to a gene. The CDR3 consists of 15 residues. Germline V CDR1 and CDR2: WSHSY, SAAADI. CDR3 nucleotide sequence: TGCGCCAGCAACCTAGCGGCTAGCTCCTACAATGAGCAGTTCTTC. The encoded protein is CASNLAASSYNEQFF.